The clone carrying this T cell receptor beta chain was counted a few times. Its antigen is unidentified. V was pared by 5 bases and J by 6 bases, with 13 bases between. CDR1 is MNHEY, CDR2 SVGEGT, per germline. CDR3 size: 13 residues. For TCR beta, libraries came from iRepertoire HTBI primers and Arm-PCR of CDR3 regions. TCRdb fed the multiplex PCR reads into MiXCR, producing one record per CDR3 protein. The repertoire consists of roughly 400,000 distinct CDR3 sequences, with under 25% occurring once and the leading ten covering less than 25%. This entry belongs to a study of regulatory T cells in long-lasting Graves disease. The time point here: persistent/refractory GD, antithyroid drugs over 5 years with positive TRAb. Construction of the TCR library relied on RNA isolated from PBMCs. Study findings and constraints: Favored gene segments in persistent disease were TRBV28, TRBJ1-2 and TRBJ2-5.

The sequencing here drew on peripheral blood mononuclear cells (PBMCs), taken when the disease was refractory, from a patient treated with antithyroid drugs. The J gene is TRBJ1-1, the V gene TRBV6-2 or TRBV6-3, with D perhaps matching TRBD1 (6 bases). This receptor was obtained from a female donor with Graves disease. This CDR3 is CASSLRTAAEAFF. In DNA form, the CDR3 reads TGTGCCAGCAGTCTCAGGACAGCAGCTGAAGCTTTCTTT.